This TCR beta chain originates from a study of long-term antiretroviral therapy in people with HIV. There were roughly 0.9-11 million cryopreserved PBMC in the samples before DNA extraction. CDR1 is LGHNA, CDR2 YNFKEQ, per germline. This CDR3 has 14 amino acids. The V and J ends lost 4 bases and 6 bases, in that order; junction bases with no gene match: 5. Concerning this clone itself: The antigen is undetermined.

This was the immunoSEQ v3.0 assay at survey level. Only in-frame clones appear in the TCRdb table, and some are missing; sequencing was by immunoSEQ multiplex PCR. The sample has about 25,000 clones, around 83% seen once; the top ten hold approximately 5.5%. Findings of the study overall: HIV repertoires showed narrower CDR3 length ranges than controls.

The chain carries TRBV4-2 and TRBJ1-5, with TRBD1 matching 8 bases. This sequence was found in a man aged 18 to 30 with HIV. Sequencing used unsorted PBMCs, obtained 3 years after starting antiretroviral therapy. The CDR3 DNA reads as TGTGCCAGCAGCCTCCAGGGGGCAAGTCAGCCCCAGCATTTT. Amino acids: CASSLQGASQPQHF.